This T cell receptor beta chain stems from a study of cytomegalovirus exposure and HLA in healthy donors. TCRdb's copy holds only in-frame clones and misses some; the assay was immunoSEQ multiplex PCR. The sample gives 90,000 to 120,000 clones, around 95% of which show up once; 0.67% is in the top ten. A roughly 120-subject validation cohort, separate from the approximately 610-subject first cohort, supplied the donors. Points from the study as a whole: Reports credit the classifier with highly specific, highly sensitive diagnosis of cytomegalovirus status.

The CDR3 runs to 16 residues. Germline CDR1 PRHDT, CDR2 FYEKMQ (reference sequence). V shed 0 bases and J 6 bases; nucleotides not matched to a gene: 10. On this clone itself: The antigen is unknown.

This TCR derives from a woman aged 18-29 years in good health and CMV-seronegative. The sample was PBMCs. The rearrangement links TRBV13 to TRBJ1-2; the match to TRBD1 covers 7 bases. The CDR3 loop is CASSLGGQGGSDGYTF. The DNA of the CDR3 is TGTGCCAGCAGCTTAGGGGGTCAAGGGGGCTCTGATGGCTACACCTTC.